This T cell receptor beta chain stems from a study of human T cells and chemical hapten exposure. Unique molecular identifiers were attached to individual cDNA molecules within the library. TCRdb itself ran the RACE reads through MiXCR, one entry per CDR3 protein. The table has 28,000 or so distinct CDR3 sequences, 6.5% to 8.5% seen once; the top ten hold around a tenth. The time point denotes: healthy volunteer bleed at 2 weeks. The study extracted total RNA from unfractionated whole blood. The CDR3 runs to 22 residues. Between the trimmed V and J ends, which lost 4 bases and 0 bases, there was a span of 30 bases. Germline V gene data show CDR1 as LGHDT and CDR2 as YNNKEL (reference sequence).

The sample taken for sequencing was whole blood. This clonotype was obtained from a human donor in good health. Some clones in this sample may be carry-over from other donors' samples. The chain has TRBV3-1 and TRBJ1-4, with D unclear. The CDR3 DNA is TGTGCCAGCAGCCCACGTTGGACCAGGCAGCCTACTGAGGGATCAACTAATGAAAAACTGTTTTTT. The encoded protein is CASSPRWTRQPTEGSTNEKLFF.